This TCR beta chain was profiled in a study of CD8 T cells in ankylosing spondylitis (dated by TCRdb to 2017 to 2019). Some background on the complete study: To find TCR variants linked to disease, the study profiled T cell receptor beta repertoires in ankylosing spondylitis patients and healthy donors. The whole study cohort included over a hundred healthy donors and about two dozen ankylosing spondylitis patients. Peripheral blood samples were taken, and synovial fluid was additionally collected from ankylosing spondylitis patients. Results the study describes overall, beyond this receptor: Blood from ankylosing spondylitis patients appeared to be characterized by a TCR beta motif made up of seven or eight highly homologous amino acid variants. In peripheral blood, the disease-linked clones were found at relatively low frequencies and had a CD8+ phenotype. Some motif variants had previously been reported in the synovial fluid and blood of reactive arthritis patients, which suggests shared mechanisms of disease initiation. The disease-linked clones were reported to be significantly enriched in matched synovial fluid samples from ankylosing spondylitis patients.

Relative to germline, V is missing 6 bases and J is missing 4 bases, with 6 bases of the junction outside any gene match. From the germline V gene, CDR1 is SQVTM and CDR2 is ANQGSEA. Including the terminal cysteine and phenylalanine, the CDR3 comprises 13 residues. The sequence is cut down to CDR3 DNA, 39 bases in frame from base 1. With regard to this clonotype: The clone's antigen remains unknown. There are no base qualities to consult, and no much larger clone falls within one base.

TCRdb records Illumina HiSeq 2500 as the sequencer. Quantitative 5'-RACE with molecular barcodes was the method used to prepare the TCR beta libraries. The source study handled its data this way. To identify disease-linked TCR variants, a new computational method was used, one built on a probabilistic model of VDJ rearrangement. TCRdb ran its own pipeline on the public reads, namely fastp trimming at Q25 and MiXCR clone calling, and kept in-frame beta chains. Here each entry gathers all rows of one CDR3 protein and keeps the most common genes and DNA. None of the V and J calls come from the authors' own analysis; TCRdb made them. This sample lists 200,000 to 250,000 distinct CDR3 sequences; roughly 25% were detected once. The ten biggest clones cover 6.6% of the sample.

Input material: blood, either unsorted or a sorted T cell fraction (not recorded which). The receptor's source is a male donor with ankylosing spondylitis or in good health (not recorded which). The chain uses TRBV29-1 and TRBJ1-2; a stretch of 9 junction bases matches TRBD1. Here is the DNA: TGCAGCGTGGACACAGGGGGCGGCTATGGCTACACCTTC. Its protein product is CSVDTGGGYGYTF. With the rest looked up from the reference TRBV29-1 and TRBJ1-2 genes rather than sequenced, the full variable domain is SAVISQKPSRDICQRGTSLTIQCQVDSQVTMMFWYRQQPGQSLTLIATANQGSEATYESGFVIDKFPISRPNLTFSTLTVSNMSPEDSSIYLCSVDTGGGYGYTFGSGTRLTVV.